One sample yielded the 18 T cell receptor beta chains listed below, sequenced in a study of T-cell memory formation after mild COVID-19. TCRdb ran MiXCR on the 5' RACE reads and lists one entry per CDR3 protein. Of about 120,000 distinct CDR3 sequences in the sample, about 24% were seen once. Sequenced sample: PBMCs or a T cell subset sorted from them (not recorded which). Source of these receptors: a man younger than 35 who had mild COVID-19 (a few samples of this study predate the infection). Cell type and time point are not known.

This chain uses TRBV6-5 with TRBJ2-1; TRBD1 matches 10 bases. With V trimmed by 6 bases and J by 10 bases, 9 bases remained unmatched. The CDR3 contains 14 residues. Germline-derived CDR1 and CDR2 are MNHEY and SVGAGI. The chain's CDR3 is CASSLGTGEGEQFF. As DNA, the CDR3 is TGTGCCAGCAGCCTCGGGACAGGGGAGGGCGAGCAGTTCTTC.

The gene calls are TRBV29-1 and TRBJ2-2; unclear D gene. The length of the CDR3 is 13 residues. Germline lookup yields CDR1 SQVTM and CDR2 ANQGSEA. Trimming removed 4 bases from V and 0 bases from J, with 6 bases in between. The CDR3 DNA reads as TGCAGCGTTGTCCGGACGAACACCGGGGAGCTGTTTTTT. Translation: CSVVRTNTGELFF.

This clonotype was picked up a small number of times. This chain links TRBV27 with TRBJ1-5; 7 positions match TRBD1. This CDR3 contains 15 residues. The trim removed 3 bases at V and 6 bases at J, leaving 8 bases unmatched. Germline loops: CDR1 MNHEY, CDR2 SMNVEV (reference sequence). CDR3 sequence: CASSLYRGLFQPQHF. The CDR3 DNA follows: TGTGCCAGCAGTTTGTACAGGGGATTGTTTCAGCCCCAGCATTTT.

This clonotype was detected only a few times. The chain employs TRBV2 and TRBJ1-1; TRBD1 is a possible D gene (6 bases). Trimming removed 5 bases at V and 2 bases at J, with 9 bases between. The CDR3 spans 13 residues. Germline-derived CDR1 and CDR2 are SNHLY and FYNNEI. CDR3 DNA: TGTGCCAGCAGTATCGGGGGCAACACTGAAGCTTTCTTT. This codes for CASSIGGNTEAFF.

The chain combines TRBV20-1 with TRBJ1-5; D not resolved. Trimming took off 4 bases at V and 0 bases at J, with 7 bases between the two ends. The length of the CDR3 is 13 residues. The germline V gene encodes CDR1 DFQATT and CDR2 SNEGSKA (reference sequence). CDR3 DNA: TGCAGTGCTACGGGTTATAGCAATCAGCCCCAGCATTTT. It specifies CSATGYSNQPQHF.

This clonotype was observed a handful of times. V usage is TRBV9 and J usage is TRBJ1-1; a possible D gene is TRBD1 (6 bases). The V and J ends lost 0 bases and 4 bases respectively, with 13 bases between them. Germline V lookup: CDR1 SGDLS, CDR2 YYNGEE. CDR3 length equals 15 residues. The CDR3 DNA follows: TGTGCCAGCAGCGTAGAGGGCAGGGGATCCACTGAAGCTTTCTTT. Its protein is CASSVEGRGSTEAFF.

V is TRBV29-1 and J is TRBJ2-1; tentative D call: TRBD2 (6 bases). The CDR3 is 16 amino acids. The germline V gene encodes CDR1 SQVTM and CDR2 ANQGSEA. V was cut by 0 bases and J by 2 bases, with 14 bases left in between. CDR3 residues: CSVEDEGPGAYNEQFF. Here the CDR3 DNA reads TGCAGCGTTGAAGATGAGGGTCCGGGGGCCTACAATGAGCAGTTCTTC.

V is TRBV12-3 or TRBV12-4 and J is TRBJ2-1; D might be TRBD1 or TRBD2, each matching 5 bases. V gave up 2 bases and J gave up 5 bases, with 10 bases separating them. The CDR3 runs 14 residues. Here the CDR3 reads CASSLRGTNNEQFF. Written as DNA, the CDR3 is TGTGCCAGCAGTTTACGGGGCACAAACAATGAGCAGTTCTTC.

The chain combines TRBV6-2 or TRBV6-3 with TRBJ1-5, with D possibly being TRBD1 (5 bases). Germline loops: CDR1 MNHEY, CDR2 SVGEGT. The CDR3 extends over 13 amino acids. Trimming cost V 4 bases and J 10 bases, with 14 bases left between them. In nucleotides, the CDR3 is TGTGCCAGCAGTTCGACAGACGCCGGACCCCAGCATTTT. This translates into CASSSTDAGPQHF.

V and J are TRBV7-8 and TRBJ1-6; no reliable D call. The CDR3 is 14 residues long. V gave up 6 bases and J gave up 10 bases, with 16 bases separating them. Looked up from germline, CDR1 is SGHVS and CDR2 is FQNEAQ. The CDR3 loop reads CASSNWDPGSPLHF. DNA of the CDR3: TGTGCCAGCAGTAATTGGGATCCCGGATCACCCCTCCACTTT.

The chain is built from TRBV25-1 and TRBJ1-2; D might be TRBD1 (6 bases). The V end was cut by 5 bases, the J end by 7 bases, with 8 bases between. There are 11 residues in the CDR3. Looked up from germline, CDR1 is MGHDK and CDR2 is SYGVNS. CDR3 region: CASSSRGGYTF. The CDR3, as DNA: TGTGCCAGCAGTAGCAGGGGTGGCTACACCTTC.

This clonotype showed up just a few times. The chain has TRBV11-2 and TRBJ1-3, with unresolved D. The CDR3 consists of 12 residues. V shed 2 bases and J shed 4 bases, with 3 bases lying between them. The germline CDR1 and CDR2 sequences are SGHAT and FQNNGV. The CDR3: CASSLLGNTIYF. The CDR3 DNA sequence: TGTGCCAGCAGCTTACTGGGAAACACCATATATTTT. The whole variable domain, remainder taken from reference TRBV11-2 and TRBJ1-3, is EAGVAQSPRYKIIEKRQSVAFWCNPISGHATLYWYQQILGQGPKLLIQFQNNGVVDDSQLPKDRFSAERLKGVDSTLKIQPAKLEDSAVYLCASSLLGNTIYFGEGSWLTVV.

The CDR3, as DNA: TGTGCCAGCAGTGGGGGGCTCGAGCAGTACGTC. The encoded protein is CASSGGLEQYV. V usage is TRBV2 and J usage is TRBJ2-7, with D possibly TRBD1 on 6 matching bases. Germline CDR1 and CDR2: SNHLY and FYNNEI. CDR3 length: 11 amino acids. The V end was cut by 4 bases, the J end by 6 bases, with 7 bases between.

V is TRBV4-1 and J is TRBJ2-3; TRBD1 aligns across 9 bases. This CDR3 comprises 16 residues. Germline V gene data show CDR1 as MGHRA and CDR2 as YSYEKL. With 0 bases clipped from V and 1 base from J, the junction kept 2 bases outside the gene matches. The CDR3 here is CASSQETGGGTDTQYF. The DNA of the CDR3 is TGCGCCAGCAGCCAAGAAACAGGGGGCGGCACAGATACGCAGTATTTT.

This chain joins TRBV15 and TRBJ1-5, with no clear D. V was cut by 6 bases and J by 8 bases, with 20 bases left in between. CDR1 and CDR2 from the germline V gene are LNHNV and YYDKDF (reference sequence). CDR3 length equals 15 residues. The CDR3 bases are TGTGCCACCAGAGAAACGGGAGGGTGGGTAAAGCCCCAGCATTTT. Its protein product is CATRETGGWVKPQHF.

CDR3 coding DNA: TGTGCCAGCAGGAGACAGACGAACACCGGGGAGCTGTTTTTT. It translates to CASRRQTNTGELFF. The rearrangement joins TRBV7-9 to TRBJ2-2; D perhaps matches TRBD1 (5 bases). There are 14 residues in the CDR3. The germline gives CDR1 SEHNR, CDR2 FQNEAQ (reference sequence). The germline V and J ends were trimmed by 6 bases and 0 bases, with 8 bases remaining between them.

This chain connects TRBV15 to TRBJ2-7; TRBD2 might be the D (6 bases). This CDR3 comprises 15 residues. Germline values: CDR1 LNHNV, CDR2 YYDKDF (reference sequence). V lost 0 bases, J lost 3 bases, and 12 bases lay in between. This CDR3 reads CATSREAGLIYEQYF. The CDR3 bases are TGTGCCACCAGCAGAGAAGCGGGCCTGATCTACGAGCAGTACTTC.

This clonotype was picked up one time. The V call is TRBV7-9, the J call TRBJ1-2, with 7 bases lining up with TRBD1. The germline CDR1 and CDR2 sequences are SEHNR and FQNEAQ (reference sequence). This CDR3 region has 14 residues. The V and J ends lost 5 bases and 3 bases, in that order; junction bases with no gene match: 6. CDR3 in amino acids: CASSRNDRDYGYTF. In DNA form, the CDR3 reads TGTGCCAGCAGCCGGAACGACAGGGACTATGGCTACACCTTC.